The T cell receptor (beta chain) described here comes from a study of blood T cell repertoires in COVID-19. About the research overall: T cells, B-cell-depleted T cells, or PBMCs supplied cDNA or gDNA.

In the authors' methods: Estimation of nucleated cell counts was performed using reference gene primer amplification. Method: immunoSEQ multiplex PCR; TCRdb's copy keeps in-frame clones and lacks some. V, J and clone size are taken as reported in that table, and D and trimming were inferred from the DNA itself. The data contain under 300,000 clones, 70% to 90% of them singletons. This CDR3 is 15 amino acids long. V lost 0 bases and J lost 4; bases outside the gene matches: 2. In germline, CDR1 is SGHTA, CDR2 FQGNSA. Sequenced material: peripheral blood. This TCR derives from a young man with active or convalescent COVID-19. J is TRBJ2-7 and V is TRBV7-2, with 11 bases aligning to TRBD2. The CDR3 bases are TGTGCCAGCAGCTTAGCCGGGACTAGCGGTTACGAGCAGTACTTC. Translated: CASSLAGTSGYEQYF.